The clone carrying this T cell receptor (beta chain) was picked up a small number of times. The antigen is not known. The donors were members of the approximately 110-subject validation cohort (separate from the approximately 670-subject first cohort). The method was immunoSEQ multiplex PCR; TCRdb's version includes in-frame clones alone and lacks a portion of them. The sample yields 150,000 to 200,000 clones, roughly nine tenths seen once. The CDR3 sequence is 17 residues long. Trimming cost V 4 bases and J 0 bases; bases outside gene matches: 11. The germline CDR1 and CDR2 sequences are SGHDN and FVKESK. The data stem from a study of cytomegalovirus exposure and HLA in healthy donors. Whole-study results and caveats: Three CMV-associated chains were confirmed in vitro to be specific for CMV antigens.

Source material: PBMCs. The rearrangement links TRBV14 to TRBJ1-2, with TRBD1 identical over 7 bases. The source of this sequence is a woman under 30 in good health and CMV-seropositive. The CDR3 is CASSPTRQGSPNYGYTF. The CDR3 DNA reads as TGTGCCAGCAGCCCTACCCGACAGGGTTCCCCTAACTATGGCTACACCTTC.